Listed here is a single T cell receptor (beta chain). Antigen specificity is unknown. This entry comes from a study of cytomegalovirus exposure and HLA in healthy donors. Study observations and caveats: For TCR beta chains, V- and J-gene trimming was later linked to a missense DCLRE1C variant. Three of the chains that were CMV-associated were confirmed in vitro to be specific for CMV antigens. Within a later analysis, the majority of CMV-associated TCR beta chains appeared HLA-restricted.

Primers: 60 Vbeta forward and 13 Jbeta reverse. Data came from immunoSEQ multiplex PCR; TCRdb stores just in-frame clones and leaves some out. The sample includes 180,000 or so clones, 75% to 90% of them seen just once. Deletions cut 5 bases from V and 7 bases from J, with 11 bases between. The CDR3 has 12 residues. Germline-derived CDR1 and CDR2 are SEHNR and FQNEAQ (reference sequence). This sequence originates from a woman aged 30 to 39 in good health and CMV-seronegative. Sequencing used PBMCs. The chain couples TRBV7-9 to TRBJ1-2, with D tentatively TRBD1 (6 bases). The DNA of the CDR3 is TGTGCCAGCAGCCCAACAGGGACTGGCTACACCTTC. Its translation: CASSPTGTGYTF.